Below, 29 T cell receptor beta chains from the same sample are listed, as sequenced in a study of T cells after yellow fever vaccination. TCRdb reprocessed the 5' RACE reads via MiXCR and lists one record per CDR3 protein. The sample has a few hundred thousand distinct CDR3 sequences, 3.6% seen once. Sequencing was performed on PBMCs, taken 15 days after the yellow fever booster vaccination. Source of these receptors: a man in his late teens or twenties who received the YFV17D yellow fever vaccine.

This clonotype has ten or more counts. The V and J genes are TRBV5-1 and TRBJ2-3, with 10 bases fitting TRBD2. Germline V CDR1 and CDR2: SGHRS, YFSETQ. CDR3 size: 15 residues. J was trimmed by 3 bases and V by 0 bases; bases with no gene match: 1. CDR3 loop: CASSLGTSGTDTQYF. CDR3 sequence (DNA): TGCGCCAGCAGCTTGGGGACTAGCGGTACAGATACGCAGTATTTT.

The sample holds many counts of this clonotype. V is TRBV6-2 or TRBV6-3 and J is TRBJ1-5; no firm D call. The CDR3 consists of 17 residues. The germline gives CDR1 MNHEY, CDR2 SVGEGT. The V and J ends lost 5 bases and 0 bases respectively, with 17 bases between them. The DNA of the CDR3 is TGTGCCAGCAGTCGGACCCGGCCGCTATATAGCAATCAGCCCCAGCATTTT. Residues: CASSRTRPLYSNQPQHF.

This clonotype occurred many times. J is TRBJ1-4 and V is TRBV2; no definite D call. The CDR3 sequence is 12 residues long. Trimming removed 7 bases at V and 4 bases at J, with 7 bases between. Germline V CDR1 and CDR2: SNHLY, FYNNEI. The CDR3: CASKPVNEKLFF. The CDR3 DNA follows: TGTGCCAGCAAGCCGGTTAATGAAAAACTGTTTTTT. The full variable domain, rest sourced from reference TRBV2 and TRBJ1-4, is EPEVTQTPSHQVTQMGQEVILRCVPISNHLYFYWYRQILGQKVEFLVSFYNNEISEKSEIFDDQFSVERPDGSNFTLKIRSTKLEDSAMYFCASKPVNEKLFFGSGTQLSVL.

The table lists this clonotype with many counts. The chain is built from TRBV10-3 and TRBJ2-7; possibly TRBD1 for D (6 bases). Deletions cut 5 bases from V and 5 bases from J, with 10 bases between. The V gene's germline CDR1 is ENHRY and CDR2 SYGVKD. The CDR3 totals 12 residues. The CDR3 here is CAISSTGHEQYV. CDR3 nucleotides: TGTGCCATCAGTTCAACAGGGCACGAGCAGTACGTC.

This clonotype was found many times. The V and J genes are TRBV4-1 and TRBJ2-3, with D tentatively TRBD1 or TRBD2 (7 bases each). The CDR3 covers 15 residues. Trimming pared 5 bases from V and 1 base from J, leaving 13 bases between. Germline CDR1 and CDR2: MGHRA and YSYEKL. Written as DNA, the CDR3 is TGCGCCAGCAGCGAACAGGGGAGGGGCACAGATACGCAGTATTTT. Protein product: CASSEQGRGTDTQYF.

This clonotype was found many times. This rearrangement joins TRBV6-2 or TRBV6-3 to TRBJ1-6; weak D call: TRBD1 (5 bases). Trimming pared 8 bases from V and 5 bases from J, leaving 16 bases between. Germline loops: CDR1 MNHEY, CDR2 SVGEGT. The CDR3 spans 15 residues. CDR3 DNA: TGTGCCAGCGCTGACGGCAGGGCGAATAATTCACCCCTCCACTTT. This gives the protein CASADGRANNSPLHF.

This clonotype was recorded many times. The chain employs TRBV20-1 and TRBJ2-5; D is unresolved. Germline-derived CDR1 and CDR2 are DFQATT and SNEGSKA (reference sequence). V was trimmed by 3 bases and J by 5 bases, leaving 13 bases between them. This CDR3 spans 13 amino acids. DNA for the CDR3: TGCAGTGCTAGTCTGCGAGTGGCGGAGACCCAGTACTTC. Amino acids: CSASLRVAETQYF.

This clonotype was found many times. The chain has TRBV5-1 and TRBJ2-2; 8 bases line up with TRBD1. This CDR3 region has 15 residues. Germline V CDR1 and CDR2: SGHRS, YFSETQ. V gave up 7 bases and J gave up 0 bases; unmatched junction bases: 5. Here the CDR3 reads CASRRTGTNTGELFF. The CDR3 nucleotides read TGCGCCAGCCGCCGGACAGGGACGAACACCGGGGAGCTGTTTTTT.

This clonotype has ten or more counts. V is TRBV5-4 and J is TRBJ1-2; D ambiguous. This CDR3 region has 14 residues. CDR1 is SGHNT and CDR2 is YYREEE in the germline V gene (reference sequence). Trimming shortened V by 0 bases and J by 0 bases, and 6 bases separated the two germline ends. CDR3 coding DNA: TGTGCCAGCAGCTTGGACGGTCCTAACTATGGCTACACCTTC. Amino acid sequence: CASSLDGPNYGYTF. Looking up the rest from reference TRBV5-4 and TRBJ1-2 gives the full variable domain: ETGVTQSPTHLIKTRGQQVTLRCSSQSGHNTVSWYQQALGQGPQFIFQYYREEENGRGNFPPRFSGLQFPNYSSELNVNALELDDSALYLCASSLDGPNYGYTFGSGTRLTVV.

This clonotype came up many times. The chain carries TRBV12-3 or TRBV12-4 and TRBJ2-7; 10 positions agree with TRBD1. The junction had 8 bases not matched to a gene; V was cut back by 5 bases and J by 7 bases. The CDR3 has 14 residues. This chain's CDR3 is CASSIGQGGMEQYV. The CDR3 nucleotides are TGTGCCAGCAGTATAGGACAGGGGGGTATGGAGCAGTACGTC.

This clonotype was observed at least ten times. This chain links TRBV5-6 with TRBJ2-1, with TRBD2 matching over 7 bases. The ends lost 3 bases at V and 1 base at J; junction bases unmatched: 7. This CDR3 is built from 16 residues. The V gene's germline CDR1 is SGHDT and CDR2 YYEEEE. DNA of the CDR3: TGTGCCAGCAGCTGGGGGGGACCAGGATCCTACAATGAGCAGTTCTTC. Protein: CASSWGGPGSYNEQFF.

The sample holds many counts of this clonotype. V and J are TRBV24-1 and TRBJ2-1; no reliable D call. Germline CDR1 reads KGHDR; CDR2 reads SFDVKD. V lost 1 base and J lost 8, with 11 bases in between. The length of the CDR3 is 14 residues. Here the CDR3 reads CATSDFNSADEQFF. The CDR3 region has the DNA TGTGCCACCAGTGATTTCAACTCCGCCGATGAGCAGTTCTTC.

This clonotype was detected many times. CDR3 DNA sequence: TGTGCCAGCAGTGAATCGGACGCTGGGGCCAACGTCCTGACTTTC. Encoded protein: CASSESDAGANVLTF. The chain links TRBV2 to TRBJ2-6; D gene unclear. V was shortened by 2 bases and J by 2 bases, with 7 bases between the two germline ends. This CDR3 is 15 amino acids long. Germline V lookup: CDR1 SNHLY, CDR2 FYNNEI.

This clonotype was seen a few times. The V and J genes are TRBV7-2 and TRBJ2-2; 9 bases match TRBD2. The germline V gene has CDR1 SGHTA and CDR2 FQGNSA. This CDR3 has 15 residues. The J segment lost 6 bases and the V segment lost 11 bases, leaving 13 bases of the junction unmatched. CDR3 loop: CAQGASGEGAGELFF. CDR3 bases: TGTGCCCAAGGGGCTAGCGGGGAAGGGGCCGGGGAGCTGTTTTTT.

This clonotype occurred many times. This CDR3 reads CASSLVPGEETQYF. CDR3 bases: TGCGCCAGCAGCTTGGTTCCCGGGGAAGAGACCCAGTACTTC. This chain joins TRBV5-1 and TRBJ2-5, with a possible D match to TRBD2 (5 bases). The CDR3 is made up of 14 amino acids. The germline gives CDR1 SGHRS, CDR2 YFSETQ. Trimming stripped 0 bases from V and 3 bases from J, with 9 bases between.

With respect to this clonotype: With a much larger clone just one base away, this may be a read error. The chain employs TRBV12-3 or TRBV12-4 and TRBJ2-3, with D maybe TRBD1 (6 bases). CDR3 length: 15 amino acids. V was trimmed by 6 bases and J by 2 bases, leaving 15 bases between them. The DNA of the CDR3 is TGTGCCAGCAGCAACAGGGTCTTAGCCACAGATACGCAGTATTTT. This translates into CASSNRVLATDTQYF.

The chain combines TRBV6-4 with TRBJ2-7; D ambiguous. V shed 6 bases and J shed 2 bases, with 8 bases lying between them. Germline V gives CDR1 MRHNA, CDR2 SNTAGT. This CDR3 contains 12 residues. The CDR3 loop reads CASRDPTYEQYF. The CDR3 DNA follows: TGTGCCAGCAGGGACCCTACCTACGAGCAGTACTTC.

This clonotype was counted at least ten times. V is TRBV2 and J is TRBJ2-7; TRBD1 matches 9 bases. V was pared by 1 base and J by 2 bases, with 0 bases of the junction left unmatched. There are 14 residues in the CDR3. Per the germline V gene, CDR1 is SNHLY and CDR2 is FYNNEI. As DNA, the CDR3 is TGTGCCAGCAGTGAAGGGACAGGGGCCTACGAGCAGTACGTC. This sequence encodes CASSEGTGAYEQYV.

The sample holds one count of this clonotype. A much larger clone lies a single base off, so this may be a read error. CDR3 sequence: CASSLSGTGSYEQHF. CDR3 in DNA: TGTGCCAGCAGCCTCTCCGGGACAGGTTCCTACGAGCAGCACTTC. This chain connects TRBV9 to TRBJ2-7, with 8 bases identical to TRBD1. CDR3 length: 15 amino acids. Germline assignment: CDR1 SGDLS and CDR2 YYNGEE.

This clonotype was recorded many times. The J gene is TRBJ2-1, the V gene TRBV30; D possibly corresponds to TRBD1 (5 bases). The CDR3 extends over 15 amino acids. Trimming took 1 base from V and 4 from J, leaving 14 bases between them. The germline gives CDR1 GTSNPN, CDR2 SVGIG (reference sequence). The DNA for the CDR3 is TGTGCCTGGAGTGAGCCGGAAAGGGGATACAATGAGCAGTTCTTC. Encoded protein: CAWSEPERGYNEQFF.

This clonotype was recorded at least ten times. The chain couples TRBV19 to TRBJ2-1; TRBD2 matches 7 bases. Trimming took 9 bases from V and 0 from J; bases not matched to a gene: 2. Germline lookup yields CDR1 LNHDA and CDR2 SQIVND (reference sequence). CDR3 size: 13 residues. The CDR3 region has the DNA TGTGCCAGCGGGGGGTACTCCTACAATGAGCAGTTCTTC. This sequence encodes CASGGYSYNEQFF.

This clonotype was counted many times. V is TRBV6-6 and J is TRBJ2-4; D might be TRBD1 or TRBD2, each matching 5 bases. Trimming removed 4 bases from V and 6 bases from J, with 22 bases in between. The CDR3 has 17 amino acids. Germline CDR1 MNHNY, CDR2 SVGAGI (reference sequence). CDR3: CASSSHPGPATGNIQYF. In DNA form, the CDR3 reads TGTGCCAGCAGTTCCCACCCGGGGCCGGCCACCGGAAACATTCAGTACTTC.

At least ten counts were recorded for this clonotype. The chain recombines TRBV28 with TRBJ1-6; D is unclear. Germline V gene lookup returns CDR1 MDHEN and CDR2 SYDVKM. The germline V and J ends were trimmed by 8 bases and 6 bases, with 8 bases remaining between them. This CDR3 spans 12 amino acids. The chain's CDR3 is CASSKLNSPLHF. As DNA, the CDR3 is TGTGCCAGCTCTAAGCTTAATTCACCCCTCCACTTT.

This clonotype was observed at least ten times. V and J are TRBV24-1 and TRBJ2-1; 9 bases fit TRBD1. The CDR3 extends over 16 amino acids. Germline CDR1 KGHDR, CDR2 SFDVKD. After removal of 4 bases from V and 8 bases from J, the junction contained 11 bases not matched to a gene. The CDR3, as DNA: TGTGCCACCAGTGAAGGAGGGACAGGGTGGTTCGATGAGCAGTTCTTC. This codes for CATSEGGTGWFDEQFF.

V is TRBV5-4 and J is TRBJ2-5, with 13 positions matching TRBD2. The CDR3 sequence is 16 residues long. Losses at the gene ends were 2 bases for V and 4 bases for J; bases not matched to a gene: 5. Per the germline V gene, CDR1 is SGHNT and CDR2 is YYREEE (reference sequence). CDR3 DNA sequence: TGTGCCAGCAGCTTACTAGCGGGGGGGCGGGGAGAGACCCAGTACTTC. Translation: CASSLLAGGRGETQYF.

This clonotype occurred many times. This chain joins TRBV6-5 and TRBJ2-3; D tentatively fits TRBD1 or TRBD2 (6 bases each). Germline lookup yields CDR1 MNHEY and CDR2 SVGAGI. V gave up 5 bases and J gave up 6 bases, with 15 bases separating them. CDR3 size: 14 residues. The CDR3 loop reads CASSGGPREDTQYF. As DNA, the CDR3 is TGTGCCAGCAGTGGGGGCCCCCGGGAGGATACGCAGTATTTT.

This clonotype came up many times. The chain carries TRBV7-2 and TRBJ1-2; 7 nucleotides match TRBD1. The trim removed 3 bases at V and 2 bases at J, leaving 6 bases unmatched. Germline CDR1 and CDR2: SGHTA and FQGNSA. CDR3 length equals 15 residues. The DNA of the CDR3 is TGTGCCAGCAGCTTCCCTCGGGACAGAAACTATGGCTACACCTTC. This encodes CASSFPRDRNYGYTF. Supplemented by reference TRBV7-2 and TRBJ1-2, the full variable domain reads GAGVSQSPSNKVTEKGKDVELRCDPISGHTALYWYRQSLGQGLEFLIYFQGNSAPDKSGLPSDRFSAERTGGSVSTLTIQRTQQEDSAVYLCASSFPRDRNYGYTFGSGTRLTVV.

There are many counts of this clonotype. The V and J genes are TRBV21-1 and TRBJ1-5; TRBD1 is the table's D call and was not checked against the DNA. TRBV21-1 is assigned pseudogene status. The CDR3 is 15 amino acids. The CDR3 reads CASSNPRDRGQPQHF. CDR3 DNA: TGTGCCAGCAGCAATCCCCGGGACAGGGGACAGCCCCAGCATTTT.

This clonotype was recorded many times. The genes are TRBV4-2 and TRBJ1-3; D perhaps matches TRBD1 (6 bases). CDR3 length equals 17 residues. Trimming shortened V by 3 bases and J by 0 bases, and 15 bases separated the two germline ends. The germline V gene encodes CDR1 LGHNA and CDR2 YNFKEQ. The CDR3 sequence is CASSQVDRRSSGNTIYF. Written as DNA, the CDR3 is TGTGCCAGCAGCCAGGTTGACAGGCGAAGCTCTGGAAACACCATATATTTT.